One and the same sample provided the 9 T cell receptor beta chains below, sequenced in a study of T cell responses to AZD1222 COVID-19 vaccine. Profiled with immunoSEQ multiplex PCR; TCRdb holds only in-frame clones, not every one. The repertoire includes 45,000 or so clones, about 90% of them detected once, and around 1.1% sits in the top ten. The source was peripheral blood, collected 28 days after the second AZD1222 dose. The receptors were sampled from an adult who received the AZD1222 COVID-19 vaccine.

The sample holds one count of this clone. V and J are TRBV28 and TRBJ2-6; 8 bases are shared with TRBD1. V lost 5 bases to trimming and J lost 1 base; unmatched junction nucleotides: 10. The CDR3 extends over 18 amino acids. Germline V gene lookup returns CDR1 MDHEN and CDR2 SYDVKM. The CDR3 region is CASSPRTGRGSGANVLTF. As DNA, the CDR3 is TGTGCCAGCAGTCCTCGGACAGGGCGAGGATCTGGGGCCAACGTCCTGACTTTC.

This clone was counted only a few times. V and J are TRBV18 and TRBJ2-7; D remains ambiguous. Germline CDR1 is KGHSH and CDR2 is LQKENI. V shed 6 bases and J shed 0 bases, with 12 bases lying between them. CDR3 length equals 14 residues. The CDR3: CASSAAGLSYEQYF. The CDR3 DNA is TGTGCCAGCTCGGCGGCAGGCCTCTCCTACGAGCAGTACTTC.

This rearrangement joins TRBV3-1 (or the pseudogene TRBV3-2) to TRBJ2-5, with D possibly TRBD1 on 6 matching bases. CDR1 LGHDT and CDR2 YNNKEL come from the germline V gene (reference sequence). V was trimmed by 3 bases and J by 5 bases, leaving 13 bases between them. CDR3 length: 14 residues. CDR3 protein: CASSHSSGVETQYF. The DNA of the CDR3 is TGTGCCAGCAGCCATTCGTCAGGGGTGGAGACCCAGTACTTC.

The chain carries TRBV5-4 and TRBJ2-1, with 9 bases that match TRBD2. Trimming took 0 bases from V and 4 from J; bases not matched to a gene: 2. The CDR3 has 15 amino acids. Germline V gives CDR1 SGHNT, CDR2 YYREEE (reference sequence). The CDR3: CASSLGAGGYNEQFF. The CDR3 DNA reads as TGTGCCAGCAGCTTGGGAGCGGGAGGATACAATGAGCAGTTCTTC.

V and J are TRBV19 and TRBJ2-7; 8 bases are shared with TRBD2. The CDR3 extends over 14 amino acids. With V trimmed by 1 base and J by 5 bases, 4 bases remained unmatched. Looked up from germline, CDR1 is LNHDA and CDR2 is SQIVND (reference sequence). The CDR3 DNA reads as TGTGCCAGTAGTATAGTCGCGGGAGGCAACGAGCAGTACTTC. This gives the protein CASSIVAGGNEQYF.

The chain has TRBV13 and TRBJ2-1; D is possibly TRBD2 (7 bases). The CDR3 totals 15 residues. Per germline, CDR1 PRHDT and CDR2 FYEKMQ (reference sequence). Trimming pared 1 base from V and 7 bases from J, leaving 14 bases between. The CDR3 loop reads CASSLEGGMRNEQFF. CDR3 coding DNA: TGTGCCAGCAGCTTAGAGGGGGGGATGAGGAATGAGCAGTTCTTC.

This clone was observed a few times. The gene calls are TRBV7-2 and TRBJ2-7; TRBD2 is a possible D gene (6 bases). From germline, CDR1 is SGHTA and CDR2 FQGNSA. V was clipped by 6 bases and J by 2 bases, with 17 bases between them. The CDR3 contains 15 residues. In nucleotides, the CDR3 is TGTGCCAGCAGGAGGGCGGCCGGCGGGACCTACGAGCAGTACTTC. Its protein product is CASRRAAGGTYEQYF.

The CDR3 is CASAQGNYNEQFF. CDR3 DNA sequence: TGTGCCAGCGCCCAGGGAAATTACAATGAGCAGTTCTTC. The rearrangement links TRBV19 to TRBJ2-1; TRBD1 is a possible D gene (5 bases). The CDR3 consists of 13 residues. V was shortened by 9 bases and J by 4 bases, with 13 bases between the two germline ends. Germline CDR1 reads LNHDA; CDR2 reads SQIVND (reference sequence).

This clone was found once. V gene TRBV4-1 combines with J gene TRBJ1-5; no definite D call. The CDR3 covers 17 residues. CDR1 is MGHRA and CDR2 is YSYEKL in the germline V gene. V was shortened by 1 base and J by 0 bases, with 13 bases between the two germline ends. This CDR3 reads CASSQGKEQISNQPQHF. The CDR3 nucleotides read TGCGCCAGCAGCCAAGGAAAGGAACAGATTAGCAATCAGCCCCAGCATTTT.